This T cell receptor beta chain was identified in a study of control samples from healthy donors and cancer patients. The method was immunoSEQ multiplex PCR; TCRdb's version includes in-frame clones alone and lacks a portion of them. The sample lists around 68,000 clones; over 80% were seen once. This clonotype originated in a man in his sixties in good health. The sequenced sample consisted of blood.

The DNA for the CDR3 is TGCGCCAGCAGCTTGGCCGGCGCGGCCAGCACAGATACGCAGTATTTT. This sequence encodes CASSLAGAASTDTQYF. The chain carries TRBV5-1 and TRBJ2-3; D not certain. The CDR3 loop spans 16 amino acids. Germline V gene sequence: CDR1 SGHRS, CDR2 YFSETQ. Trimming removed 0 bases at V and 0 bases at J, with 11 bases between.